The 9 T cell receptor beta chains given below trace back to one sample, sequenced in a study of blood T cell repertoires in COVID-19. Some clones are missing from TCRdb's copy, which holds only in-frame ones; the method was immunoSEQ multiplex PCR. The table has about 270,000 clones, 86% seen once; the top ten hold about 2.7%. Sequencing was done on a sample of PBMCs or T cells enriched from blood (not recorded which). These receptors were taken from a woman younger than 35 who had recovered from COVID-19.

The rearrangement joins TRBV29-1 to TRBJ2-5; weak D call: TRBD2 (7 bases). Deletions cut 2 bases from V and 5 bases from J, with 21 bases between. CDR3 length equals 16 residues. Germline V lookup: CDR1 SQVTM, CDR2 ANQGSEA. For the CDR3, the DNA is TGCAGCGTTGAAAAGGGGGGAGGGGTCCTTTGGGAGACCCAGTACTTC. Translated: CSVEKGGGVLWETQYF.

The chain links TRBV2 to TRBJ2-3, with D maybe TRBD2 (5 bases). The CDR3 totals 15 residues. CDR1 is SNHLY, CDR2 FYNNEI, per germline. V was trimmed by 3 bases and J by 0 bases, leaving 10 bases between them. Here the CDR3 reads CASSERSGSTDTQYF. The CDR3 DNA reads as TGTGCCAGCAGTGAGAGGTCGGGGAGCACAGATACGCAGTATTTT.

This chain joins TRBV7-9 and TRBJ2-5; the match to TRBD2 covers 10 bases. The J segment lost 3 bases and the V segment lost 2 bases, leaving 6 bases of the junction unmatched. The CDR3 loop spans 16 amino acids. Germline assignment: CDR1 SEHNR and CDR2 FQNEAQ (reference sequence). The CDR3 DNA reads TGTGCCAGCAGCTTACCCACCGGACTAGCGGAAGAGACCCAGTACTTC. This encodes CASSLPTGLAEETQYF.

This clone was observed once. The chain has TRBV20-1 and TRBJ2-7, with D possibly being TRBD2 (5 bases). V lost 3 bases, J lost 5 bases, and 17 bases lay in between. From germline, CDR1 is DFQATT and CDR2 SNEGSKA (reference sequence). This CDR3 region has 14 residues. CDR3 sequence reads: CSASKDSPTNEQYF. In DNA form, the CDR3 reads TGCAGTGCTAGTAAGGACTCACCCACTAACGAGCAGTACTTC.

The V gene is TRBV19, the J gene TRBJ1-1; 7 nucleotides agree with TRBD1. Germline CDR1 and CDR2: LNHDA and SQIVND (reference sequence). This CDR3 is built from 16 residues. V trimming: 4 bases; J trimming: 1 base; junction bases outside the gene matches: 9. The CDR3 DNA sequence: TGTGCCAGTAGTAACCGTTGGACAGGACAGAACACTGAAGCTTTCTTT. Protein: CASSNRWTGQNTEAFF.

The V gene is TRBV2, the J gene TRBJ1-2, with 8 bases that match TRBD1. Germline trimming cut 7 bases from V and 7 bases from J; bases unmatched to any gene: 5. The germline CDR1 and CDR2 sequences are SNHLY and FYNNEI. The CDR3 sequence is 12 residues long. This chain's CDR3 is CASTGQVAGYTF. For the CDR3, the DNA is TGTGCCAGCACGGGACAGGTTGCTGGCTACACCTTC.

This clone appeared a single time. This chain links TRBV4-1 with TRBJ1-2, with 10 bases lining up with TRBD1. The V gene end was trimmed by 4 bases and the J gene end by 8 bases; junction bases not matched to a gene: 10. This CDR3 has 15 residues. The germline gives CDR1 MGHRA, CDR2 YSYEKL. The CDR3 reads CASSRPGQGLWGYTF. The CDR3 nucleotides are TGCGCCAGCAGCCGGCCGGGACAGGGGCTCTGGGGCTACACCTTC.

The V gene is TRBV30, the J gene TRBJ2-7, with 12 nucleotides matching TRBD2. CDR1 and CDR2 (germline): GTSNPN, SVGIG (reference sequence). Trimming cost V 3 bases and J 3 bases; bases outside gene matches: 6. CDR3 length equals 15 residues. CDR3 sequence (DNA): TGTGCCTGGAGCAGACGACTAGCGGGAGACTACGAGCAGTACTTC. As protein: CAWSRRLAGDYEQYF.

About this clone: Other DNA sequences in the same sample also yield this CDR3. The chain joins TRBV11-2 to TRBJ2-3; no firm D call. The V gene's germline CDR1 is SGHAT and CDR2 FQNNGV. This CDR3 region has 11 residues. V lost 5 bases and J lost 4, with 4 bases in between. CDR3 amino acids: CASSPADTQYF. In nucleotides, the CDR3 is TGTGCCAGCAGCCCGGCAGATACGCAGTATTTT.